The present TCR beta chain was sequenced within a study of shared clonotypes between healthy human individuals. Study details: For every donor, three CD4 naive, three CD4 memory, two CD8 naive and one CD8 memory plates were used. Study-wide findings and caveats: The study found lower generation probabilities in non-shared clonotypes than in those shared by all four donors.

Using immunoSEQ multiplex PCR, the repertoire was profiled, and TCRdb retains in-frame clones only, with some absent. The sample has 2,500,000 or so clones, roughly 93% seen once. A note on this clone: The antigen remains undetermined. Other DNA sequences in the sample encode the same CDR3.

Into CD45RA+ naive and CD45RA-negative memory subsets, the CD4+ cells were split. Trimming removed 5 bases at V and 3 bases at J, with 10 bases between. CDR1 SGHTA and CDR2 FQGNSA come from the germline V gene. This CDR3 comprises 13 residues. This chain uses TRBV7-2 with TRBJ1-2; D not resolved. The TCR comes from a young man in good health. Some clones in this sample may be carry-over from other donors' samples. Source material: naive CD4+ T cells from PBMCs. Documented subset: CD45RA+ positively selected. The CDR3 region has the DNA TGTGCCAGCAGCCACCGGGGTGACTATGGCTACACCTTC. Protein: CASSHRGDYGYTF.